This note documents a single T cell receptor beta chain sequence. Its cognate antigen is unknown. This sample was taken from a study of blood T cells in healthy people across ages. About the study: About one barcoded beta molecule per two T cells was captured by template switching.

Every donor contributed 7.5 to 10 milliliters of peripheral blood by blood draw. The V gene's germline CDR1 is MNHEY and CDR2 SVGEGT. The CDR3 runs to 14 residues. V lost 5 bases, J lost 4 bases, and 12 bases lay in between. Study-level points and caveats: Those diversity estimates obtained from one million T cells were thought to be underestimates. Compared with aged donors, long-lived donors showed fewer expanded clones, suggesting selection.

Alongside a J-beta primer mix, a sample-barcoded 5' primer served in a second PCR lasting about 7 to 11 cycles. TCRdb recomputed calls from the 5' RACE reads with MiXCR, one row per CDR3 protein. The table includes about 750,000 distinct CDR3 sequences, roughly 53% detected once. The clonotype was recovered from a man older than 75 in good health. The chain recombines TRBV6-2 or TRBV6-3 with TRBJ2-1; unclear D gene. The sequenced sample consisted of blood. As DNA, the CDR3 is TGTGCCAGCAGTCCGGACCTGGCTTACAATGAGCAGTTCTTC. The encoded protein is CASSPDLAYNEQFF.